Listed below are T cell receptor beta chains from one sample, sequenced in a study of cytomegalovirus exposure and HLA in healthy donors. Profiling relied on immunoSEQ multiplex PCR, and the TCRdb table lists in-frame clones only, not all of them. The profile shows about 33,000 clones, about half of them singletons. Sequenced: PBMCs. Receptor source: a woman in her forties in good health and CMV-seropositive. Both conserved end residues are part of each CDR3. The order of the fields is J gene, clone size, V gene, D gene, CDR3 DNA, CDR3 protein. A D gene is named only where the DNA matches it firmly. Not all rows give a size; the values are once, few, many and, for expanded clones, a class.

>TRBJ2-2|NA|TRBV5-1|NA
TGCGCCAGCAGCTTGGACAGACCCGGGGAGCTGTTTTTT
CASSLDRPGELFF
>TRBJ1-3|NA|TRBV10-3|TRBD1
TGTGCCACCAGGACAGGGGTTGAGGACACCATATATTTT
CATRTGVEDTIYF
>TRBJ1-2|NA|TRBV28|NA
TGTGCCAGCAGTCCTCCAGGGGACCTCTATGGCTACACCTTC
CASSPPGDLYGYTF
>TRBJ1-6|few|TRBV19|TRBD1
TGTGCCAGTAGTATGTACCGGGGACAGGCGGGGACCTATAATTCACCCCTCCACTTT
CASSMYRGQAGTYNSPLHF
>TRBJ1-1|NA|TRBV11-2|TRBD1
TGTGCCAGCAGACTGGACAGGGCGAACACTGAAGCTTTCTTT
CASRLDRANTEAFF
>TRBJ1-2|NA|TRBV7-9|TRBD1
TGTGCCAGCAGCTCGGGGACAGGGATGCTGGGCTACACCTTC
CASSSGTGMLGYTF
>TRBJ2-3|few|TRBV29-1|NA
TGCAGCGTTGAAATACGGGTAGCAACACTGGAGGGTAGCACAGATACGCAGTATTTT
CSVEIRVATLEGSTDTQYF
>TRBJ2-3|NA|TRBV9|NA
TGTGCCAGCAGCTCCTTTGACTTAAGCACAGATACGCAGTATTTT
CASSSFDLSTDTQYF
>TRBJ2-3|few|TRBV7-7|TRBD2
TGTGCTAGCAGCTTAGCTCCAGGACTAGCGGGGGGAGCAGATACGCAGTATTTT
CASSLAPGLAGGADTQYF
>TRBJ2-3|NA|TRBV7-9|NA
TGTGCCAGCAGCTTTGAAGCTAGCACAGATACGCAGTATTTT
CASSFEASTDTQYF
>TRBJ2-7|few|TRBV18|TRBD1
TGTGCCAGCTCACCGGACAGGGTGGACGAGCAGTACTTC
CASSPDRVDEQYF
>TRBJ1-1|NA|TRBV6-5|NA
TGTGCCAGCAGTTACTCGGGCGGGGTCAGAACAGAAGCTTTCTTT
CASSYSGGVRTEAFF
>TRBJ2-7|NA|TRBV9|NA
TGTGCCAGCAGCTTCAGTGGGGGGGCCTTGGACGAGCAGTACTTC
CASSFSGGALDEQYF
>TRBJ1-4|NA|TRBV2|TRBD1
TGTGCCAGCAGTGTCGGACAGGGCGCCTACGAAAAACTGTTTTTT
CASSVGQGAYEKLFF
>TRBJ1-1|NA|TRBV28|NA
TGTGCCAGCAGGTTCACGGGGGGGTGGGACACTGAAGCTTTCTTT
CASRFTGGWDTEAFF
>TRBJ1-1|few|TRBV2|NA
TGTGCCAGCAGGCCTGAGGAGGGGATGAACACTGAAGCTTTCTTT
CASRPEEGMNTEAFF
>TRBJ2-2|once|TRBV11-2|TRBD1
TGTGCCAGCAGCTTGGACAGGGTGGGGACCGGGGAGCTGTTTTTT
CASSLDRVGTGELFF
>TRBJ1-2|few|TRBV13|NA
TGTGCCAGCGAGATAAGGGGCTATGGCTACACCTTC
CASEIRGYGYTF
>TRBJ2-1|NA|TRBV11-3|TRBD2
TGTGCCAGCAGCCCCCGGCGGGGGTTGACCTACAATGAGCAGTTCTTC
CASSPRRGLTYNEQFF
>TRBJ2-2|NA|TRBV9|NA
TGTGCCAGCAGCGAAGCGGGCGGGTCCGGGGAGCTGTTTTTT
CASSEAGGSGELFF
>TRBJ1-2|NA|TRBV11-2|NA
TGTGCCAGCAGCTTAGCCAGCTCGGGGAACTATGGCTACACCTTC
CASSLASSGNYGYTF
>TRBJ2-7|NA|TRBV2|TRBD2
TGTGCCAGCAGTGAAGCGCCAGCGGGGTTCTACGAGCAGTACTTC
CASSEAPAGFYEQYF
>TRBJ2-7|NA|TRBV5-4|TRBD1
TGTGCCAGCAGCTTGGGCGGGACAGGGTCCTACGAGCAGTACTTC
CASSLGGTGSYEQYF
>TRBJ1-1|NA|TRBV5-5|TRBD1
TGTGCCAGCAGTTGGTCAGGGGGAGGCACTGAAGCTTTCTTT
CASSWSGGGTEAFF
>TRBJ2-1|NA|TRBV28|NA
TGTGCCAGCAGCCTAGGGGGACACGAGCAGTTCTTC
CASSLGGHEQFF
>TRBJ2-5|once|TRBV19|TRBD1
TGTGCCAGTAGTAGACAGGGACAAGAGACCCAGTACTTC
CASSRQGQETQYF
>TRBJ2-3|NA|TRBV14|NA
TGTGCCAGCAGCCAGCTGGGGGCCAGGGGCACAGATACGCAGTATTTT
CASSQLGARGTDTQYF
>TRBJ1-2|NA|TRBV19|TRBD1
TGTGCCAGTAGTAGACAGGGTTATGATGGCTACACCTTC
CASSRQGYDGYTF
>TRBJ2-2|few|TRBV5-1|TRBD1
TGCGCCAGCAGCCCCCAGGGGGTTTCGAACACCGGGGAGCTGTTTTTT
CASSPQGVSNTGELFF
>TRBJ1-2|once|TRBV7-2|NA
TGTGCCAGCAGCTTACGAGGAGATGGCTACACCTTC
CASSLRGDGYTF
>TRBJ2-1|few|TRBV19|TRBD2
TGTGCCAGTATTCAAACCACTAGCGGGGGACATGAGCAGTTCTTC
CASIQTTSGGHEQFF
>TRBJ1-6|NA|TRBV18|NA
TGTGCCAGCTCGCCGCAACAAGGCAGGGTCTACTCACCCCTCCACTTT
CASSPQQGRVYSPLHF
>TRBJ2-2|NA|TRBV7-2|NA
TGTGCCAGCAGCTTAGGTTTTGGGGCTCTTCGCACCGGGGAGCTGTTTTTT
CASSLGFGALRTGELFF
>TRBJ2-5|few|TRBV2|TRBD1
TGTGCCAGCAGTCCTGGGACAGGGTTACGAGAGACCCAGTACTTC
CASSPGTGLRETQYF
>TRBJ1-6|NA|TRBV6-1|TRBD1
TGTGCCAGCAGTGAAGATTTAAGGACAGGCAATTCACCCCTCCACTTT
CASSEDLRTGNSPLHF
>TRBJ1-5|NA|TRBV9|TRBD1
TGTGCCGGCCGGTGGGGACAGGGAAGCAATCAGCCCCAGCATTTT
CAGRWGQGSNQPQHF
>TRBJ2-1|NA|TRBV6-5|NA
TGTGCCAGCACCTTAGGAGGAAAGAGTGCAAATGAGCAGTTCTTC
CASTLGGKSANEQFF
>TRBJ1-2|few|TRBV23-1|NA
TGCGCCAGCAGTCAAACGAGGGGGGGCAGGGTTCTGTGTGGCTACACCTTC
CASSQTRGGRVLCGYTF
>TRBJ1-2|few|TRBV19|NA
TGTGCCAGTAACGAACCGGGGTTTGGCGGCTACACCTTC
CASNEPGFGGYTF
>TRBJ2-2|few|TRBV11-2|NA
TGTGCCAGCAGCTTAGCTTTCCGGACTCACACCGGGGAGCTGTTTTTT
CASSLAFRTHTGELFF
>TRBJ1-5|NA|TRBV2|TRBD1
TGTGCCAGCAGGGGACAGGGTTTGTTTCAGCCCCAGCATTTT
CASRGQGLFQPQHF
>TRBJ2-2|once|TRBV5-1|TRBD2
TGCGCCAGCAGGCTAGCGGGGACCGACACCGGGGAGCTGTTTTTT
CASRLAGTDTGELFF
>TRBJ2-2|NA|TRBV2|TRBD2
TGTGCCAGCAGCGCCCTAGCGGGGGGGCCTCCTTTTAACACCGGGGAGCTGTTTTTT
CASSALAGGPPFNTGELFF
>TRBJ2-3|few|TRBV7-8|NA
TGTGCCAGCAGCTTCGAGTTGTGGAGCACAGATACGCAGTATTTT
CASSFELWSTDTQYF
>TRBJ2-3|few|TRBV5-6|TRBD1
TGTGCCAGCAGCCCCGGACGGGGACAGGGCACATGGACAGATACGCAGTATTTT
CASSPGRGQGTWTDTQYF
>TRBJ1-3|NA|TRBV7-2|NA
TGTGCCAGCAGCTTATCGGGGTCTGGAAACACCATATATTTT
CASSLSGSGNTIYF
>TRBJ1-2|NA|TRBV7-6|TRBD1
TGTGCCAGCAGCTTAGGATGGACAGGCGATGGCTACACCTTC
CASSLGWTGDGYTF
>TRBJ2-3|NA|TRBV9|TRBD2
TGTGCCAGCAGCGTCGGGGGGGTGGATACGCAGTATTTT
CASSVGGVDTQYF
>TRBJ1-5|few|TRBV7-9|NA
TGTGCCAGCAGCCCAGCCGGGGATCGGAATCAGCCCCAGCATTTT
CASSPAGDRNQPQHF
>TRBJ2-2|NA|TRBV4-2|TRBD1
TGTGCCAGCAGCCAAGACGCCCGAGGACAGGGGGGAACAACCGGGGAGCTGTTTTTT
CASSQDARGQGGTTGELFF